This T cell receptor beta chain was identified in a study of spatial heterogeneity in lung cancer. About the study: TCR transcript counts in tumor regions correlated strongly with a T cell module score from matched bulk RNA-seq.

Germline CDR1 DFQATT, CDR2 SNEGSKA (reference sequence). With 3 bases clipped from V and 8 bases from J, the junction kept 9 bases outside the gene matches. The length of the CDR3 is 13 residues. In this sample, this clonotype turned up many times. Its antigen remains unknown. Study-wide findings and caveats: It was estimated that coverage of tumor T cells reached roughly 7% for alpha chains and approximately 13% for beta chains. Tumor mutation counts were tracked by expanded intratumoral alpha and beta TCR counts.

TCRdb redid the calling of the 5' RACE reads with MiXCR, one entry per CDR3 protein. The sample carries 18,000 or so distinct CDR3 sequences, under 7% recorded once. As for time point: sample taken at primary tumor resection. The donors comprised some 78 untreated early-stage non-small cell lung cancer patients. The authors sequenced whole RNA from tumor, nontumor lung or frozen PBMC without sorting. Sequenced here: lung tumor tissue, sampled at surgery. This TCR derives from a female donor with early-stage non-small cell lung cancer. This rearrangement joins TRBV20-1 to TRBJ2-7; 8 bases fit TRBD2. The CDR3 nucleotides read TGCAGTGCTAGTTTCGGGAGGGCCTCCCAGCAGTACTTC. It is translated as CSASFGRASQQYF.